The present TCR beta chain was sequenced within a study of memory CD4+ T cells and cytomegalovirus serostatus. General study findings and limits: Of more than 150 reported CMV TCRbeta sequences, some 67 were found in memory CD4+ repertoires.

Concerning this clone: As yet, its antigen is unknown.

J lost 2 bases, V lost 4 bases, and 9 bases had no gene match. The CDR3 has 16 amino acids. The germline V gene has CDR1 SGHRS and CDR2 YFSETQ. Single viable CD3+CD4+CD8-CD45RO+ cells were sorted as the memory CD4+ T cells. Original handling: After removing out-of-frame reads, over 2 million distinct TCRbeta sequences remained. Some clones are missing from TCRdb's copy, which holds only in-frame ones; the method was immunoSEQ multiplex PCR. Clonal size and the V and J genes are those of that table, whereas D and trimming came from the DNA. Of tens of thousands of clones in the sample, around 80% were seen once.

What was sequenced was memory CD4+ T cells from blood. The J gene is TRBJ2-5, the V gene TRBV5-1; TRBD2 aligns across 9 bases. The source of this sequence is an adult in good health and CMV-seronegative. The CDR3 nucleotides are TGCGCCAGCAGCAGTGGTAGCGGGGGACCTCAAGAGACCCAGTACTTC. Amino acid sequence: CASSSGSGGPQETQYF.